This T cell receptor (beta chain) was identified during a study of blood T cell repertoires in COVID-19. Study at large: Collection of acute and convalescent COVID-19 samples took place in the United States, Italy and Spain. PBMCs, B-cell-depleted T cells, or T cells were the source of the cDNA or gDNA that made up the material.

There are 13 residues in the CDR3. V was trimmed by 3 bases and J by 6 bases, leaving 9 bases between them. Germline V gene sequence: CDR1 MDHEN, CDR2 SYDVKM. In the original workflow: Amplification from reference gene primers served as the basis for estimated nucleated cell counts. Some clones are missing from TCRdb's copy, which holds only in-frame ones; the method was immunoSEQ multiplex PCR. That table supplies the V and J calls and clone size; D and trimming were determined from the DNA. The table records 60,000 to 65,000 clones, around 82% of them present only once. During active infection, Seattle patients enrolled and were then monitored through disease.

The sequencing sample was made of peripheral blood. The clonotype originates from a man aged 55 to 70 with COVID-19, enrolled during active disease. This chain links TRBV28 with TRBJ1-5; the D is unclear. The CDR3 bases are TGTGCCAGCAGTTTTATTTATCGTCAGCCCCAGCATTTT. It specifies CASSFIYRQPQHF.